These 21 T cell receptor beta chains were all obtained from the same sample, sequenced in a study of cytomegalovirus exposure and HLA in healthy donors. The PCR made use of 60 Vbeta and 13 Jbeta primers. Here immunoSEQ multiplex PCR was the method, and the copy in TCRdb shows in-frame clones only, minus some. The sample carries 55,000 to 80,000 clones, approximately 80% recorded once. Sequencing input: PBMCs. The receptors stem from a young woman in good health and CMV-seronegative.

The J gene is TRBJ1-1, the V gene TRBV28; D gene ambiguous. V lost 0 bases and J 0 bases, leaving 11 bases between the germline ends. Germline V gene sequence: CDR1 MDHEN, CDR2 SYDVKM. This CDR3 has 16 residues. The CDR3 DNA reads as TGTGCCAGCAGTTTATGGAGGCTCCAGATGAACACTGAAGCTTTCTTT. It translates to CASSLWRLQMNTEAFF.

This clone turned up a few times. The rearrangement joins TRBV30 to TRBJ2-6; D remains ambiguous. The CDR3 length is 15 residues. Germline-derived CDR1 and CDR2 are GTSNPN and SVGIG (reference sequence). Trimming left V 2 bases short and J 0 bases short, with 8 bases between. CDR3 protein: CAWSRLLSGANVLTF. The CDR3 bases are TGTGCCTGGAGTCGACTCCTCTCTGGGGCCAACGTCCTGACTTTC.

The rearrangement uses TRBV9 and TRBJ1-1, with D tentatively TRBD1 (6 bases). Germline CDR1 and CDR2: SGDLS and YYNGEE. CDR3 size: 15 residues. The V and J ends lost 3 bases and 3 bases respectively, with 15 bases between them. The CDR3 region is CASSARGGADTEAFF. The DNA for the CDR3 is TGTGCCAGCAGCGCCCGCGGGGGCGCGGACACTGAAGCTTTCTTT.

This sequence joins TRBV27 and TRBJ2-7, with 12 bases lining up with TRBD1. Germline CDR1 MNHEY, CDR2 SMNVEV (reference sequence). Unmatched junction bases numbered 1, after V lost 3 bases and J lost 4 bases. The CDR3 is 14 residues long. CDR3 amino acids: CASSLGQGAYEQYF. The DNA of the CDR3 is TGTGCCAGCAGTTTGGGACAGGGGGCTTACGAGCAGTACTTC.

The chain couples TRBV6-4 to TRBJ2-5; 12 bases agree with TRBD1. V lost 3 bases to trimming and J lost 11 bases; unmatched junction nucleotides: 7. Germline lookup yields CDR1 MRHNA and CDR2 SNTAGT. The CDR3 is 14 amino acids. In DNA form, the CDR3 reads TGTGCCAGCAGTGAGGGACAGGGGGCATATGAGCAGTACTTC. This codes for CASSEGQGAYEQYF.

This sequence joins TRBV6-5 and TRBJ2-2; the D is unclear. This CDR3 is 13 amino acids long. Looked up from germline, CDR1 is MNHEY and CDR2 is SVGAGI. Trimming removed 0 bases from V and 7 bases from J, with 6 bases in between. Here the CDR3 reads CASSYSASGELFF. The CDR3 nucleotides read TGTGCCAGCAGTTACTCGGCTAGCGGGGAGCTGTTTTTT.

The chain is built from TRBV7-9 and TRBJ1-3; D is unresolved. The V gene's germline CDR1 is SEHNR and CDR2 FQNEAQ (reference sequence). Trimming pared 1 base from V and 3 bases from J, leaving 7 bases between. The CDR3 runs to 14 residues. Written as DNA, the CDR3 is TGTGCCAGCAGCTTAGAGCATCTTGGAAACACCATATATTTT. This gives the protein CASSLEHLGNTIYF. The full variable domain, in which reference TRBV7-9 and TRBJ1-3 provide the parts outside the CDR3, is DTGVSQNPRHKITKRGQNVTFRCDPISEHNRLYWYRQTLGQGPEFLTYFQNEAQLEKSRLLSDRFSAERPKGSFSTLEIQRTEQGDSAMYLCASSLEHLGNTIYFGEGSWLTVV.

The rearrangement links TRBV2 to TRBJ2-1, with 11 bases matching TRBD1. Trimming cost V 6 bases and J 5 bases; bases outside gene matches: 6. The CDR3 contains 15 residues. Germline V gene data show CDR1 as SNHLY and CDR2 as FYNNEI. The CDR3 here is CASRPGQGANNEQFF. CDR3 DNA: TGTGCCAGCAGACCCGGACAGGGGGCTAACAATGAGCAGTTCTTC.

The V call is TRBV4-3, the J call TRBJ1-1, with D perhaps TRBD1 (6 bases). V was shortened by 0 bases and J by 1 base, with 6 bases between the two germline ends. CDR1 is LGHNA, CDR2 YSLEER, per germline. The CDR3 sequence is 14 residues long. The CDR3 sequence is CASSQETGNTEAFF. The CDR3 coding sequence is TGCGCCAGCAGCCAAGAGACAGGGAACACTGAAGCTTTCTTT.

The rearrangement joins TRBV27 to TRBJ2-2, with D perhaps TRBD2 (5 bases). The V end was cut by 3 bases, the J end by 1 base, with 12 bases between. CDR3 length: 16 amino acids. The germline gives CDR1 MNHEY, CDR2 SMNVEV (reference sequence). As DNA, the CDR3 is TGTGCCAGCAGTTTTCCGTCCGGGGTGAACACCGGGGAGCTGTTTTTT. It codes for CASSFPSGVNTGELFF.

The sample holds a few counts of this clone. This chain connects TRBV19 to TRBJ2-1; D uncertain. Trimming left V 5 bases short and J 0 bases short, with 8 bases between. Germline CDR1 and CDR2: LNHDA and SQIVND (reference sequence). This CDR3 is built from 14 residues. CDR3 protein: CASSPFSSYNEQFF. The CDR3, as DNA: TGTGCCAGTAGTCCATTTAGCTCCTACAATGAGCAGTTCTTC.

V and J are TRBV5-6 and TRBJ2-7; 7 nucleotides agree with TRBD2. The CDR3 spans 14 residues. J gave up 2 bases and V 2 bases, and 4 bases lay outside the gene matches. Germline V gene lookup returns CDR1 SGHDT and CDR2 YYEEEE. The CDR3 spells CASSFLADTYEQYF. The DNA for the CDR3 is TGTGCCAGCAGCTTCCTAGCGGATACCTACGAGCAGTACTTC.

DNA for the CDR3: TGCGCCAGCAGCCAAGCCCCTCCGGGGCCCCAGCATTTT. Protein sequence: CASSQAPPGPQHF. V usage is TRBV4-1 and J usage is TRBJ1-5; no reliable D call. Trimming cost V 1 base and J 9 bases, with 10 bases left between them. This CDR3 has 13 residues. Germline-derived CDR1 and CDR2 are MGHRA and YSYEKL.

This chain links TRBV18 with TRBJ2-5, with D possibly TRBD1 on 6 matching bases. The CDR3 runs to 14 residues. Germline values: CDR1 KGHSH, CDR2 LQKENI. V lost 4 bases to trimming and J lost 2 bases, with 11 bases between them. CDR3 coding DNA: TGTGCCAGCTCACTTCGGACAGAACAAGAGACCCAGTACTTC. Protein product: CASSLRTEQETQYF.

This chain's CDR3 is CASSFRENQPQHF. The CDR3, as DNA: TGTGCCAGCAGTTTTAGGGAGAATCAGCCCCAGCATTTT. J is TRBJ1-5 and V is TRBV27; D remains ambiguous. Germline V gene data show CDR1 as MNHEY and CDR2 as SMNVEV (reference sequence). The CDR3 is made up of 13 amino acids. V lost 3 bases and J 4 bases, leaving 7 bases between the germline ends.

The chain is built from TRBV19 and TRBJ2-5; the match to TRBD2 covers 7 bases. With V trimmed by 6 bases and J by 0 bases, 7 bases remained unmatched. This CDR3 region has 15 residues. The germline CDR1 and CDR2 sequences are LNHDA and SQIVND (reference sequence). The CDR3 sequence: CASRTSEGNQETQYF. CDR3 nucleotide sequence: TGTGCCAGTAGAACTAGCGAAGGCAACCAAGAGACCCAGTACTTC.

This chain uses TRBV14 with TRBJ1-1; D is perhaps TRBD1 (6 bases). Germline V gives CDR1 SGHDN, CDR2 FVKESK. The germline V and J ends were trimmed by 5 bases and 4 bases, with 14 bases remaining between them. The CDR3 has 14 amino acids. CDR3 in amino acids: CASSTTRGTTEAFF. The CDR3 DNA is TGTGCCAGCAGCACAACCAGGGGTACCACTGAAGCTTTCTTT.

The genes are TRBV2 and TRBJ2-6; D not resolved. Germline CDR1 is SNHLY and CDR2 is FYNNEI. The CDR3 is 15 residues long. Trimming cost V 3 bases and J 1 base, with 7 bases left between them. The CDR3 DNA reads TGTGCCAGCAGTGACCCCATTTCTGGGGCCAACGTCCTGACTTTC. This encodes CASSDPISGANVLTF.

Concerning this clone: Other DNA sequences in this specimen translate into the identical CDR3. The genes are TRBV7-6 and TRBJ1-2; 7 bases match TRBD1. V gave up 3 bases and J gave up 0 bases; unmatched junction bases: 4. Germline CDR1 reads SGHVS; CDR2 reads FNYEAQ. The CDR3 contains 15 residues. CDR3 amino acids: CASSFRQGANYGYTF. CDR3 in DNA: TGTGCCAGCAGCTTCCGACAGGGCGCTAACTATGGCTACACCTTC. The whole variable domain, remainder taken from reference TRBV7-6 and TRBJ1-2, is GAGVSQSPRYKVTKRGQDVALRCDPISGHVSLYWYRQALGQGPEFLTYFNYEAQQDKSGLPNDRFSAERPEGSISTLTIQRTEQRDSAMYRCASSFRQGANYGYTFGSGTRLTVV.

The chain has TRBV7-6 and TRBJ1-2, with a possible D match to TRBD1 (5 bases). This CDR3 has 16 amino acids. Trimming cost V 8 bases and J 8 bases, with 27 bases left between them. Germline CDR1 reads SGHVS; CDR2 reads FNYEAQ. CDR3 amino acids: CASFPDQGLPPIGYTF. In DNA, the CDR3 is TGTGCCAGCTTTCCCGATCAGGGCCTCCCCCCTATCGGCTACACCTTC. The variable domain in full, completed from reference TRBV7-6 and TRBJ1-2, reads GAGVSQSPRYKVTKRGQDVALRCDPISGHVSLYWYRQALGQGPEFLTYFNYEAQQDKSGLPNDRFSAERPEGSISTLTIQRTEQRDSAMYRCASFPDQGLPPIGYTFGSGTRLTVV.

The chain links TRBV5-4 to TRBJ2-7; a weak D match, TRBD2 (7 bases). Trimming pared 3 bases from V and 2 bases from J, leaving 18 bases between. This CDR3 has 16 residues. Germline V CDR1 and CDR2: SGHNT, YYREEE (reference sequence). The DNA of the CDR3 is TGTGCCAGCAGCTCGTCTTTGGGGGGGCGACCCTACGAGCAGTACTTC. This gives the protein CASSSSLGGRPYEQYF.